These T cell receptor beta chains were read from a single sample in a study of Ad26.COV2.S vaccination and SARS-CoV-2 variants. TCRdb's table, derived via immunoSEQ multiplex PCR, lists solely in-frame clones and lacks some. The sample has roughly 300,000 clones, around 88% seen once. Sequenced material: peripheral blood, taken in a trial of Ad26.COV2.S vaccine versus placebo. The receptors come from a person between 18 and 65 years old who received the Ad26.COV2.S COVID-19 vaccine or a placebo. Both conserved end residues are part of each CDR3.

j_call: TRBJ1-1; v_call: TRBV19; cdr3_aa: CASSVPGARNTEAFF
j_call: TRBJ1-1; v_call: TRBV28; cdr3_aa: CASSLPSGGGTEAFF
j_call: TRBJ2-7; v_call: TRBV2; cdr3_aa: CASSSFGGRSEQYF
j_call: TRBJ2-5; v_call: TRBV5-1; cdr3_aa: CASSLATGEETQYF
j_call: TRBJ1-1; v_call: TRBV3-1/TRBV3-2; cdr3_aa: CASSHGGARGEAFF
j_call: TRBJ1-1; v_call: TRBV10-1; cdr3_aa: CASSETLGTEAFF
j_call: TRBJ1-2; v_call: TRBV19; cdr3_aa: CASSIRGRLYGYTF
j_call: TRBJ2-1; v_call: TRBV4-3; cdr3_aa: CASSQDGPGSLTYNEQFF
j_call: TRBJ2-7; v_call: TRBV7-2; cdr3_aa: CASSLDGTVLIHEQYF
j_call: TRBJ2-3; v_call: TRBV6-5; cdr3_aa: CASRNRVGIGTQYF
j_call: TRBJ2-2; v_call: TRBV7-2; cdr3_aa: CASSQGLAGGRTGELFF
j_call: TRBJ2-7; v_call: TRBV7-9; cdr3_aa: CASSLGTLNYYEQYF
j_call: TRBJ2-3; v_call: TRBV5-1; cdr3_aa: CASCRVGTGDQRSFTDTQYF
j_call: TRBJ2-3; v_call: TRBV4-1; cdr3_aa: CASSRTTSDTQYF
j_call: TRBJ2-1; v_call: TRBV18; cdr3_aa: CASSRDLQSSYNEQFF
j_call: TRBJ2-1; v_call: TRBV28; cdr3_aa: CASSSQGDPKDEQFF
j_call: TRBJ2-6; v_call: TRBV28; cdr3_aa: CASSLTGLSTSGANVLTF
j_call: TRBJ2-7; v_call: TRBV30; cdr3_aa: CARGGSYEQYF
j_call: TRBJ1-1; v_call: TRBV24-1; cdr3_aa: CATSDGRFEAFF
j_call: TRBJ1-5; v_call: TRBV24-1; cdr3_aa: CATSDFKRADQPQHF
j_call: TRBJ1-1; v_call: TRBV11-2; cdr3_aa: CASSLHRVGTEAFF
j_call: TRBJ2-7; v_call: TRBV6-5; cdr3_aa: CASSSSTTRRYF
j_call: TRBJ1-5; v_call: TRBV6-6; cdr3_aa: CASSYLGQGRQPQHF
j_call: TRBJ2-2; v_call: TRBV28; cdr3_aa: CASSFFPGELFF
j_call: TRBJ1-2; v_call: TRBV4-3; cdr3_aa: CASSQETGTKSYTF
j_call: TRBJ2-3; v_call: TRBV24-1; cdr3_aa: CATSSMGLGGEDTQYF
j_call: TRBJ1-2; v_call: TRBV23-1; cdr3_aa: CASAVDVNYGYTF
j_call: TRBJ2-7; v_call: TRBV7-2; cdr3_aa: CASSPEVASSYEQYF
j_call: TRBJ1-1; v_call: TRBV2; cdr3_aa: CASSGTGRYTEAFF
j_call: TRBJ1-5; v_call: TRBV2; cdr3_aa: CASRLQGSNQPQHF
j_call: TRBJ1-2; v_call: TRBV4-1; cdr3_aa: CASSETGGTLRGNYGYTF
j_call: TRBJ1-1; v_call: TRBV7-2; cdr3_aa: CASSLAATGGKEAFF
j_call: TRBJ2-1; v_call: TRBV6-5; cdr3_aa: CASSRRQINNEQFF
j_call: TRBJ2-7; v_call: TRBV5-1; cdr3_aa: CASSSGTAGYEQYF
j_call: TRBJ2-5; v_call: TRBV5-1; cdr3_aa: CASSTGGGETQYF
j_call: TRBJ2-7; v_call: TRBV28; cdr3_aa: CASSARDRERGQYF
j_call: TRBJ2-7; v_call: TRBV14; cdr3_aa: CASSQDRGRAGEQYF
j_call: TRBJ2-7; v_call: TRBV6-2/TRBV6-3; cdr3_aa: CASSYPGREQYF
j_call: TRBJ2-4; v_call: TRBV11-1; cdr3_aa: CASSLATGSSIQYF
j_call: TRBJ1-5; v_call: TRBV10-3; cdr3_aa: CAISDSPNQPQHF
j_call: TRBJ1-6; v_call: TRBV3-1/TRBV3-2; cdr3_aa: CASSPSGDRWSPLHF
j_call: TRBJ2-3; v_call: TRBV10-3; cdr3_aa: CAISQGGDTDTQYF
j_call: TRBJ2-3; v_call: TRBV19; cdr3_aa: CASRSGQGSTDTQYF
j_call: TRBJ1-5; v_call: TRBV9; cdr3_aa: CASSLRPNQPQHF
j_call: TRBJ2-7; v_call: TRBV7-2; cdr3_aa: CASSLGFSYEQYF
j_call: TRBJ1-1; v_call: TRBV11-2; cdr3_aa: CASSQWTENTEAFF